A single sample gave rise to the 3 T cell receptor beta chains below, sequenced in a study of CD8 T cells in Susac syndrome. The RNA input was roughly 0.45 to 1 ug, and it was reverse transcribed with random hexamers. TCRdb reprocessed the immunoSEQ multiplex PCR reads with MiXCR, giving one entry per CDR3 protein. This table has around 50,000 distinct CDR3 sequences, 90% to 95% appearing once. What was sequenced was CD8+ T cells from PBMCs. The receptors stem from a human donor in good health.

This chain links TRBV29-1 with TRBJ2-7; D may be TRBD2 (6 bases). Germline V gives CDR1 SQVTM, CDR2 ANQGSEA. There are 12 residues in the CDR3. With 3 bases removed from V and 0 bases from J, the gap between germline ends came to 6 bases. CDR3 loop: CSVDGGSYEQYF. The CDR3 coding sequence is TGCAGCGTTGACGGGGGCTCCTACGAGCAGTACTTC.

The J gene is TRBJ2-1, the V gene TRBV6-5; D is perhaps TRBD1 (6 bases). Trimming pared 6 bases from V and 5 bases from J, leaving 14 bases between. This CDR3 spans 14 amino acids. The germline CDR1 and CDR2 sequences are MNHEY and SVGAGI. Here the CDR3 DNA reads TGTGCCAGCAGCCGGGACACGAACCACAATGAGCAGTTCTTC. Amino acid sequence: CASSRDTNHNEQFF.

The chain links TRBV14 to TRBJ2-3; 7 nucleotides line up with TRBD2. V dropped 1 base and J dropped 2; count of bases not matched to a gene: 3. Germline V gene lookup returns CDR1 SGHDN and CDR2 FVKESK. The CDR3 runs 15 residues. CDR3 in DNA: TGTGCCAGCAGCCAAGGGGAGGGGATCACAGATACGCAGTATTTT. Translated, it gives CASSQGEGITDTQYF. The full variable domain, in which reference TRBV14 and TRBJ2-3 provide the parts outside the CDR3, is EAGVTQFPSHSVIEKGQTVTLRCDPISGHDNLYWYRRVMGKEIKFLLHFVKESKQDESGMPNNRFLAERTGGTYSTLKVQPAELEDSGVYFCASSQGEGITDTQYFGPGTRLTVL.